The present entry profiles one T cell receptor (beta chain) with its context. These data come from a study of blood T cell repertoires in COVID-19. As for the study in general: Specimens from acute and convalescent COVID-19 originated in the United States, Italy and Spain.

The table came from immunoSEQ multiplex PCR; TCRdb's copy has only in-frame clones and leaves some out. The table shows 100,000 to 120,000 clones, with more than 75% occurring only once. V was pared by 9 bases and J by 1 base, with 5 bases of the junction left unmatched. The length of the CDR3 is 14 residues. Germline-derived CDR1 and CDR2 are SGHNT and YYREEE (reference sequence). The rearrangement uses TRBV5-4 and TRBJ2-2; 8 bases are shared with TRBD1. The sequenced sample was peripheral blood. The source of this sequence is a woman in her 50s with acute or convalescent COVID-19. The CDR3 DNA is TGTGCCATCTCACAGGGGGGGAACACCGGGGAGCTGTTTTTT. Translation gives CAISQGGNTGELFF.